This T cell receptor beta chain emerged from a study of shared clonotypes between healthy human individuals. Overall study context: Each donor had three CD4 naive, three CD4 memory, two CD8 naive and one CD8 memory plate. Whole-study findings and limits: Naive CD4 clonotypes overlapped across a handful of donors at about 5.2%. The expectation was that sequencing depth would affect clonotype sharing among donors.

The CDR3 consists of 13 residues. V shed 0 bases and J shed 3 bases, with 7 bases lying between them. Germline CDR1 reads SGHNT; CDR2 reads YYREEE (reference sequence). Naive CD8 cells, CD45RO-negative and positively selected for CCR7, excluded terminally differentiated effector memory CD45RA+ cells. In the case of this clone: Its antigen is currently unknown. This sample also contains other DNA sequences that code for the same CDR3.

Replicate sorted-subset PCRs were loaded with roughly 200 ng DNA, tens of thousands of T cell genomes. Produced via immunoSEQ multiplex PCR; TCRdb's table is partial and in-frame only. The sample consists of about 2 million clones, 85% to 95% of them appearing once. The TCR sequence derives from a man younger than 30 in good health. The chain has TRBV5-4 and TRBJ2-7; a weak D match, TRBD2 (5 bases). The sequencing sample was made of naive CD8+ T cells sorted from blood. The CDR3 region has the DNA TGTGCCAGCAGCTTGGGAAGCGGCTACGAGCAGTACTTC. Its protein product is CASSLGSGYEQYF.